One sample yielded the 11 T cell receptor beta chains listed below, sequenced in a study of blood T cell repertoires in COVID-19. Generated by immunoSEQ multiplex PCR, the TCRdb table keeps only in-frame clones and is missing some. The table shows some 700,000 clones, with approximately 90% occurring only once. Sequenced sample: peripheral blood. These receptors originate from a woman aged 18-29 years with acute or convalescent COVID-19.

CDR3 amino acids: CASSFFWTGGTYNEQFF. The CDR3 coding sequence is TGTGCCAGCAGTTTTTTTTGGACAGGGGGTACCTACAATGAGCAGTTCTTC. The chain has TRBV27 and TRBJ2-1; 10 bases match TRBD1. Trimming took 3 bases from V and 2 from J; bases not matched to a gene: 7. CDR3 length equals 17 residues. The germline V gene has CDR1 MNHEY and CDR2 SMNVEV (reference sequence).

The CDR3 is CSVGGLGNQPQHF. DNA for the CDR3: TGCAGCGTCGGGGGGCTGGGAAATCAGCCCCAGCATTTT. This chain joins TRBV29-1 and TRBJ1-5; TRBD1 might be the D (6 bases). The germline gives CDR1 SQVTM, CDR2 ANQGSEA. CDR3 size: 13 residues. The ends were cut back, 6 bases at V and 4 bases at J, with 13 bases in the middle.

The V gene is TRBV11-3, the J gene TRBJ2-7; no definite D call. Germline loops: CDR1 SGHNT, CDR2 YENEEA. This CDR3 has 10 residues. Trimming took off 4 bases at V and 6 bases at J, with 4 bases between the two ends. CDR3 nucleotide sequence: TGTGCCAGCAGCTCCCTCGAGCAGTACTTC. Translated: CASSSLEQYF.

V is TRBV7-9 and J is TRBJ1-5, with a possible D match to TRBD1 (5 bases). Trimming took 8 bases from V and 5 from J, leaving 16 bases between them. Germline V gives CDR1 SEHNR, CDR2 FQNEAQ (reference sequence). There are 14 residues in the CDR3. DNA for the CDR3: TGTGCCAGCGACAAAGGGGAGGGGTATCAGCCCCAGCATTTT. Its protein is CASDKGEGYQPQHF.

The chain is built from TRBV6-5 and TRBJ2-5; the match to TRBD1 covers 11 bases. Germline trimming cut 4 bases from V and 5 bases from J; bases unmatched to any gene: 9. The CDR3 is 16 residues long. Germline CDR1 MNHEY, CDR2 SVGAGI. This CDR3 is CASSWQADRGPETQYF. The CDR3 bases are TGTGCCAGCAGTTGGCAAGCGGACAGGGGGCCGGAGACCCAGTACTTC.

V and J are TRBV2 and TRBJ1-5; 8 nucleotides align to TRBD1. This CDR3 has 13 amino acids. CDR1 is SNHLY, CDR2 FYNNEI, per germline. V shed 8 bases and J 4 bases; nucleotides not matched to a gene: 4. In DNA form, the CDR3 reads TGTGCCAGCGGAAGACAGGGGAATCAGCCCCAGCATTTT. This translates into CASGRQGNQPQHF.

V and J are TRBV7-2 and TRBJ2-7, with D possibly matching TRBD2 (6 bases). Deletions cut 5 bases from V and 3 bases from J, with 14 bases between. The CDR3 is made up of 14 amino acids. CDR1 SGHTA and CDR2 FQGNSA come from the germline V gene. The CDR3 DNA reads TGTGCCAGCAGCGAGGGGACTTACAGCTACGAGCAGTACTTC. This codes for CASSEGTYSYEQYF.

The chain employs TRBV3-1 (or the pseudogene TRBV3-2) and TRBJ1-1, with D perhaps TRBD1 (6 bases). The CDR3 sequence is 15 residues long. V lost 0 bases to trimming and J lost 5 bases, with 13 bases between them. Germline CDR1 and CDR2: LGHDT and YNNKEL (reference sequence). CDR3 nucleotides: TGTGCCAGCAGCCAAGATGGTGGGGGCTTAACTGAAGCTTTCTTT. This translates into CASSQDGGGLTEAFF.

The V call is TRBV30, the J call TRBJ1-3; D gene uncertain. The CDR3 is 14 residues long. Germline V lookup: CDR1 GTSNPN, CDR2 SVGIG (reference sequence). Trimming took 0 bases from V and 0 from J, leaving 6 bases between them. The CDR3 loop reads CAWSVLGSGNTIYF. The CDR3 nucleotides are TGTGCCTGGAGTGTACTTGGCTCTGGAAACACCATATATTTT.

The chain combines TRBV6-1 with TRBJ1-2; 10 bases line up with TRBD1. Germline CDR1 reads MNHNS; CDR2 reads SASEGT. V shed 3 bases, J shed 1 base, and the junction held 8 bases outside the gene matches. This CDR3 region has 17 residues. The CDR3: CASSDPWDRGNNYGYTF. The CDR3 nucleotides read TGTGCCAGCAGTGATCCATGGGACAGGGGAAATAACTATGGCTACACCTTC.

The V and J genes are TRBV6-6 and TRBJ2-1; the D gene is possibly TRBD2 (5 bases). Deletions cut 0 bases from V and 4 bases from J, with 13 bases between. The germline gives CDR1 MNHNY, CDR2 SVGAGI (reference sequence). The CDR3 runs 16 residues. The CDR3, as DNA: TGTGCCAGCAGTTACTCATCCCCCGACTATTACAATGAGCAGTTCTTC. This codes for CASSYSSPDYYNEQFF.